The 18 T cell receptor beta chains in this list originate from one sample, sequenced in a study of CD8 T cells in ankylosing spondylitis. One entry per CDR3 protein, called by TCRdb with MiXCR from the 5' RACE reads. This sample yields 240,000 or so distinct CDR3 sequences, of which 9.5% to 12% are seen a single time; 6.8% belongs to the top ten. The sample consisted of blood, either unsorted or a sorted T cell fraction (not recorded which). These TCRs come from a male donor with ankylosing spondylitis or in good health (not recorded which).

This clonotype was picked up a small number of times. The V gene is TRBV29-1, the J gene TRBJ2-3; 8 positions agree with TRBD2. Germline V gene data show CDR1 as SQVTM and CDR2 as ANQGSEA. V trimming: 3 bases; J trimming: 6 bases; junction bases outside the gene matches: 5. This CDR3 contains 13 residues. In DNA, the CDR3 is TGCAGCGTTGACGGGGGGGCGGAGGATACGCAGTATTTT. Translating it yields CSVDGGAEDTQYF.

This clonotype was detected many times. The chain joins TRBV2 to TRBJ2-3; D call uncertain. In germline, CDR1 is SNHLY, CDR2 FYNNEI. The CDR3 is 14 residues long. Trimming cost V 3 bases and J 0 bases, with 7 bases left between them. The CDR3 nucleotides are TGTGCCAGCAGTGATGAGCCTAGCACAGATACGCAGTATTTT. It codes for CASSDEPSTDTQYF. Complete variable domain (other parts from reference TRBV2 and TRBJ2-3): EPEVTQTPSHQVTQMGQEVILRCVPISNHLYFYWYRQILGQKVEFLVSFYNNEISEKSEIFDDQFSVERPDGSNFTLKIRSTKLEDSAMYFCASSDEPSTDTQYFGPGTRLTVL.

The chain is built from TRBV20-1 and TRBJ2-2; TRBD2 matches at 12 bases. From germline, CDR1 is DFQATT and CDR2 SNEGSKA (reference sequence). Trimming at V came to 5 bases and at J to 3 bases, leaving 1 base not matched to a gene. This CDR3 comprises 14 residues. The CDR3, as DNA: TGCAGTGCTGGACTAGCGGGATACACCGGGGAGCTGTTTTTT. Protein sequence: CSAGLAGYTGELFF.

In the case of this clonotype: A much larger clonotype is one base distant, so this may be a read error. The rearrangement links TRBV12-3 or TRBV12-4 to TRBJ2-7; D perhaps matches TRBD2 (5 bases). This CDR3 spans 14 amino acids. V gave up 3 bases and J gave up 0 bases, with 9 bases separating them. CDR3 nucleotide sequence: TGTGCCAGCAGTTTGATGGACTTCTCCTACGAGCAGTACTTC. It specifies CASSLMDFSYEQYF.

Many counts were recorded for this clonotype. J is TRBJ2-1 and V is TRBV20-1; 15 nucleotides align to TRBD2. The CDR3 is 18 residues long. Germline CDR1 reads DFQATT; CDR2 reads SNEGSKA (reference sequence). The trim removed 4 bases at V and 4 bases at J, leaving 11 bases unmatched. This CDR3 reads CSAIRTSGGVRPYNEQFF. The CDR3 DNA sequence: TGCAGTGCTATTAGGACTAGCGGGGGGGTCCGACCGTACAATGAGCAGTTCTTC.

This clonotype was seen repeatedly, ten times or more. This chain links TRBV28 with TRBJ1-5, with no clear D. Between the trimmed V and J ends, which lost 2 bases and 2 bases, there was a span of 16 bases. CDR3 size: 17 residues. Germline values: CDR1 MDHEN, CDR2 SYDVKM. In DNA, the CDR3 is TGTGCCAGCAGTTTACCTGGTCCATCGGTTCGCAATCAGCCCCAGCATTTT. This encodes CASSLPGPSVRNQPQHF.

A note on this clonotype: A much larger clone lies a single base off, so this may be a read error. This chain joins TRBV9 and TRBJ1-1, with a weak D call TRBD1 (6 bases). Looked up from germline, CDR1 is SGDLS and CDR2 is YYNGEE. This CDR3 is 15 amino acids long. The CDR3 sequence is CASGVLQGANTEAFF. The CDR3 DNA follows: TGTGCCAGCGGCGTCTTACAGGGAGCGAACACTGAAGCTTTCTTT.

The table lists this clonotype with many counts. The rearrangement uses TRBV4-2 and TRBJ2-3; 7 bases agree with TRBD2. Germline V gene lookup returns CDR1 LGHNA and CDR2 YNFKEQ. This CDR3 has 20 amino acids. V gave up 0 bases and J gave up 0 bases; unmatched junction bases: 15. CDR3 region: CASSQDLPMERGASTDTQYF. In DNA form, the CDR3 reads TGTGCCAGCAGCCAAGACTTACCGATGGAGCGGGGAGCTAGCACAGATACGCAGTATTTT.

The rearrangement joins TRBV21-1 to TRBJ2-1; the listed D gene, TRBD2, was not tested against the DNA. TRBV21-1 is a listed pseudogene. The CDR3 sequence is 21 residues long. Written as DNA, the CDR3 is TGTGCCAGCAGCCCCCGGAAACTCGGACTAGCGGGTGGGAGTTTTTACAATGAGCAGTTCTTC. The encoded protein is CASSPRKLGLAGGSFYNEQFF.

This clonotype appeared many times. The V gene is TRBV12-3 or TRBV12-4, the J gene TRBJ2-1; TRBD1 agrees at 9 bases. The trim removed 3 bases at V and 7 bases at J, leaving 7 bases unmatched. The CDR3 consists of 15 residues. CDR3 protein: CASSFFGTGTNEQFF. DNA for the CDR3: TGTGCCAGCAGTTTTTTCGGGACAGGGACAAATGAGCAGTTCTTC.

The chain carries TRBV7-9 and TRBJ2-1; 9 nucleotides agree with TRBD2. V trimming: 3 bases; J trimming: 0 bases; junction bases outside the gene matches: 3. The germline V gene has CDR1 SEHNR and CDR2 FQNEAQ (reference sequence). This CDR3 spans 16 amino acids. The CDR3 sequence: CASSLASGNSYNEQFF. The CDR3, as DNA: TGTGCCAGCAGCTTGGCTAGCGGGAACTCCTACAATGAGCAGTTCTTC. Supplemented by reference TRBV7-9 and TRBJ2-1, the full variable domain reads DTGVSQNPRHKITKRGQNVTFRCDPISEHNRLYWYRQTLGQGPEFLTYFQNEAQLEKSRLLSDRFSAERPKGSFSTLEIQRTEQGDSAMYLCASSLASGNSYNEQFFGPGTRLTVL.

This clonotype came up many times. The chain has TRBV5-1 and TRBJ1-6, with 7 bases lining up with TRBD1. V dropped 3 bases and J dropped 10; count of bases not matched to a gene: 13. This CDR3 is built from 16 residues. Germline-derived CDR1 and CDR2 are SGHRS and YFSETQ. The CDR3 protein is CASSSTFQGEGSPLHF. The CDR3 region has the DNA TGCGCCAGCAGCTCTACCTTCCAGGGGGAAGGATCACCCCTCCACTTT.

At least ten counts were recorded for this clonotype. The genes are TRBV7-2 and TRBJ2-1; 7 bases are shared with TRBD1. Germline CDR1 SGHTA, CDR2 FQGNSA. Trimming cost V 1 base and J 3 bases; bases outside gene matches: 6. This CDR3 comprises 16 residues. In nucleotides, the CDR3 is TGTGCCAGCAGCTTAGGCAGGGGGACCCTCTACAATGAGCAGTTCTTC. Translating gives CASSLGRGTLYNEQFF. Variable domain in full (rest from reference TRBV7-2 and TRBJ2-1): GAGVSQSPSNKVTEKGKDVELRCDPISGHTALYWYRQSLGQGLEFLIYFQGNSAPDKSGLPSDRFSAERTGGSVSTLTIQRTQQEDSAVYLCASSLGRGTLYNEQFFGPGTRLTVL.

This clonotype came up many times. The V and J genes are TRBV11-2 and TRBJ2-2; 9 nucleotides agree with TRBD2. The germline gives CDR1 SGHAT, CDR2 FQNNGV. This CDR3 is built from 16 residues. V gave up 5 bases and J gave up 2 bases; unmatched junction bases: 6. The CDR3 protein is CASSPRLAVNTGELFF. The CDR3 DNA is TGTGCCAGCAGCCCTCGACTAGCGGTTAACACCGGGGAGCTGTTTTTT. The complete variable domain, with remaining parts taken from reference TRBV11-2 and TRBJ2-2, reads EAGVAQSPRYKIIEKRQSVAFWCNPISGHATLYWYQQILGQGPKLLIQFQNNGVVDDSQLPKDRFSAERLKGVDSTLKIQPAKLEDSAVYLCASSPRLAVNTGELFFGEGSRLTVL.

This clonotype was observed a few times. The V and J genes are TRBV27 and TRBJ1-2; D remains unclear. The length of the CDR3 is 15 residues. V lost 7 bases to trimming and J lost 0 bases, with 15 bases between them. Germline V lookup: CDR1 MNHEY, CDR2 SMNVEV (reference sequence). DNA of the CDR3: TGTGCCAGCACTTCGTTGGGCAAAGCTAACTATGGCTACACCTTC. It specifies CASTSLGKANYGYTF.

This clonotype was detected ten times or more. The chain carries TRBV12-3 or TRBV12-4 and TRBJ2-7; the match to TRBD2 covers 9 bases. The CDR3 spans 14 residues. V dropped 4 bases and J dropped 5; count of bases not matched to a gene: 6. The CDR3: CASSWRGGLDEQYF. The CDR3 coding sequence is TGTGCCAGCAGTTGGCGGGGGGGCCTGGACGAGCAGTACTTC.

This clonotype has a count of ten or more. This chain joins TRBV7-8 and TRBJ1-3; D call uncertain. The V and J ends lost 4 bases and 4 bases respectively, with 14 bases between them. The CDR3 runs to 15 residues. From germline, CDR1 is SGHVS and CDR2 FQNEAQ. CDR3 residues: CASSSPRDKGNTIYF. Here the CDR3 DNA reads TGTGCCAGCAGCTCCCCGCGCGACAAGGGAAACACCATATATTTT.

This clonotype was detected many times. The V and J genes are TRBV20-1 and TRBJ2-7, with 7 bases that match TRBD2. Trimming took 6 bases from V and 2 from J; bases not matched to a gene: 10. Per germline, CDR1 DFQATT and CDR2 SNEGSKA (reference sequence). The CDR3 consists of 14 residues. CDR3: CSAVLGEGAYEQYF. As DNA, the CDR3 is TGCAGTGCCGTGCTTGGGGAGGGAGCCTACGAGCAGTACTTC.